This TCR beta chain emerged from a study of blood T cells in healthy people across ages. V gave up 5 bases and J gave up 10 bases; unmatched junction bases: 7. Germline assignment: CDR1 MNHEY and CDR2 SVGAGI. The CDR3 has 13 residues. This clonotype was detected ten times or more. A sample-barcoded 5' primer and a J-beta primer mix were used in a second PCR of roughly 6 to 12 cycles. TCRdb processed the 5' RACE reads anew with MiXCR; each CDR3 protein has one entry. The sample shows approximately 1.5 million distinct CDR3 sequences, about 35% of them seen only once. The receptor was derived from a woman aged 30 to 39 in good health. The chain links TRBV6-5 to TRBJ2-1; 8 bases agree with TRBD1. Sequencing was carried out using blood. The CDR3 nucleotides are TGTGCCAGCAGTGTGGGACAGGTTGGGGAGCAGTTCTTC. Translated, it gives CASSVGQVGEQFF.